The 7 T cell receptor beta chains below were found in one sample sequenced in a study of T cell repertoires in cytomegalovirus infection. TCRdb reprocessed the reads with MiXCR, giving one entry per CDR3 protein. In the table there are about 310,000 distinct CDR3 sequences, 25% of which are singletons. Their cognate antigens are unknown. This specimen consisted of cultured PBMCs, obtained from culture after CMV antigen stimulation. The source is a human donor in good health (CMV status not recorded). Some clones in this sample may be carry-over from other donors' samples.

Turning to this clonotype: The final CDR3 position lacks the conserved phenylalanine or tryptophan, pointing to a likely read error. The DNA is omitted, as the CDR3 cannot be located on it reliably, and the CDR3 follows TCRdb's listing. This sequence joins TRBV23-1 and TRBJ1-1. TRBV23-1 is an ORF, and what it does is uncertain. Inclusive of both ends, the CDR3 amounts to 9 amino acids. The CDR3 spells CASSQSTRY.

The genes are TRBV5-1 and TRBJ1-2; weak D call: TRBD1 (5 bases). The germline gives CDR1 SGHRS, CDR2 YFSETQ. V gave up 7 bases and J gave up 6 bases, with 22 bases separating them. This CDR3 has 15 amino acids. The DNA of the CDR3 is TGCGCCAGCGGACCGGCCCTCGCGGGAGGGGATGGCTACACCTTC. Translated: CASGPALAGGDGYTF.

The sample holds a few counts of this clonotype. The chain's CDR3 is CSARVDRVYGYTF. DNA for the CDR3: TGCAGTGCTAGGGTAGACAGGGTCTATGGCTACACCTTC. This chain uses TRBV20-1 with TRBJ1-2; TRBD1 matches at 7 bases. This CDR3 spans 13 amino acids. Trimming cost V 3 bases and J 4 bases; bases outside gene matches: 5. Germline CDR1 reads DFQATT; CDR2 reads SNEGSKA (reference sequence).

This clonotype was seen more than once but under ten times. This chain links TRBV6-5 with TRBJ2-5; 9 bases align to TRBD2. The CDR3 length is 14 residues. The germline V gene has CDR1 MNHEY and CDR2 SVGAGI. V lost 2 bases to trimming and J lost 4 bases; unmatched junction nucleotides: 2. The CDR3 is CASSYSGRLETQYF. The CDR3 bases are TGTGCCAGCAGTTACAGCGGGAGGCTAGAGACCCAGTACTTC.

The chain employs TRBV2 and TRBJ2-7, with 8 bases identical to TRBD2. Losses at the gene ends were 2 bases for V and 2 bases for J; bases not matched to a gene: 5. CDR1 is SNHLY, CDR2 FYNNEI, per germline. The CDR3 covers 15 residues. CDR3 region: CASSELLADPYEQYF. The CDR3 region has the DNA TGTGCCAGCAGTGAACTACTAGCGGATCCCTACGAGCAGTACTTC.

This clonotype came up a few times. The rearrangement uses TRBV19 and TRBJ2-3; TRBD2 matches at 7 bases. This CDR3 is 16 amino acids long. The V gene end was trimmed by 6 bases and the J gene end by 3 bases; junction bases not matched to a gene: 12. From germline, CDR1 is LNHDA and CDR2 SQIVND (reference sequence). CDR3 amino acids: CASSPDPSGATDTQYF. The CDR3, as DNA: TGTGCCAGTAGCCCGGACCCTAGCGGAGCAACAGATACGCAGTATTTT.

There are many counts of this clonotype. This chain joins TRBV11-2 and TRBJ2-1; a possible D gene is TRBD2 (6 bases). Germline V gives CDR1 SGHAT, CDR2 FQNNGV. The CDR3 runs to 15 residues. Trimming left V 5 bases short and J 4 bases short, with 15 bases between. CDR3 nucleotides: TGTGCCAGCAGCCGCTCTAGCGCCTCTTACAATGAGCAGTTCTTC. It is translated as CASSRSSASYNEQFF.